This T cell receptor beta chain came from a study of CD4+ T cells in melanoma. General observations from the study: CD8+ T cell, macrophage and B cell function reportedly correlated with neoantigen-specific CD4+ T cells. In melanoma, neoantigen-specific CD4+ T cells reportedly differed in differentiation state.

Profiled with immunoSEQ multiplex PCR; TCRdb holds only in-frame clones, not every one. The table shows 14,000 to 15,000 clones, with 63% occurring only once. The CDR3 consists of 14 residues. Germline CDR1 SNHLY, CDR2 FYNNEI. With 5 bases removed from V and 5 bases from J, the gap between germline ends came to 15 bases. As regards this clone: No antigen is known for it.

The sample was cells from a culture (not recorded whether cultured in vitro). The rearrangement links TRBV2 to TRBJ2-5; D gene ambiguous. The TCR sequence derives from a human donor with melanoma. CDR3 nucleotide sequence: TGTGCCAGCAGTCTTAGTCCCTTCGGGGAGACCCAGTACTTC. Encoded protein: CASSLSPFGETQYF.